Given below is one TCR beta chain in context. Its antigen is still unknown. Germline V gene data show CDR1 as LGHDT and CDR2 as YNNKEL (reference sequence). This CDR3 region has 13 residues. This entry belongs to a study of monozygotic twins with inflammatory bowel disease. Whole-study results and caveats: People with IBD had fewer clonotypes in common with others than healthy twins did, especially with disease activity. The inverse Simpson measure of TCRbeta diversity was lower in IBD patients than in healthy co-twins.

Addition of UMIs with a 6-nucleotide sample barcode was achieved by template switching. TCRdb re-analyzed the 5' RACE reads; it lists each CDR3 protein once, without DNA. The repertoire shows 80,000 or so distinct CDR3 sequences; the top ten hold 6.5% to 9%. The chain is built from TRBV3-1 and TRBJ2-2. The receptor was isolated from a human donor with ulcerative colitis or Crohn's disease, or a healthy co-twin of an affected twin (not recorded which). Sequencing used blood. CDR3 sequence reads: CASSQGVAGELFF.